These 20 T cell receptor beta chains came from one sample sequenced in a study of blood T cell repertoires in COVID-19. Assay used: immunoSEQ multiplex PCR; TCRdb lists only in-frame clones, some missing. The table shows a few hundred thousand clones, with around 84% occurring only once. Specimen: peripheral blood. Receptors originate from a human donor in a cohort sampled during active COVID-19.

V gene TRBV5-1 combines with J gene TRBJ2-3, with D tentatively TRBD2 (7 bases). CDR1 and CDR2 (germline): SGHRS, YFSETQ. CDR3 length: 16 residues. The V gene lost 6 bases and the J gene lost 1 base, with 18 bases spanning the gap. CDR3 coding DNA: TGCGCCAGCACCCGGGGCGGGGGCGTTGGCACAGATACGCAGTATTTT. Its protein product is CASTRGGGVGTDTQYF. Complete variable domain (other parts from reference TRBV5-1 and TRBJ2-3): KAGVTQTPRYLIKTRGQQVTLSCSPISGHRSVSWYQQTPGQGLQFLFEYFSETQRNKGNFPGRFSGRQFSNSRSEMNVSTLELGDSALYLCASTRGGGVGTDTQYFGPGTRLTVL.

The chain is built from TRBV29-1 and TRBJ2-7; possibly TRBD1 for D (6 bases). CDR3 length equals 15 residues. Trimming removed 7 bases at V and 0 bases at J, with 19 bases between. In germline, CDR1 is SQVTM, CDR2 ANQGSEA. CDR3 sequence: CSAVARGPSSYEQYF. CDR3 nucleotide sequence: TGCAGCGCCGTGGCCAGGGGCCCAAGCTCCTACGAGCAGTACTTC.

This clone came up once. CDR3 protein: CASSYSAGGYHNEQFF. CDR3 in DNA: TGTGCCAGCAGTTACTCCGCAGGGGGCTATCACAATGAGCAGTTCTTC. This chain connects TRBV6-2 or TRBV6-3 to TRBJ2-1; 8 bases line up with TRBD1. The CDR3 length is 16 residues. Germline V CDR1 and CDR2: MNHEY, SVGEGT. V lost 0 bases to trimming and J lost 5 bases; unmatched junction nucleotides: 6.

This clone was seen only once. The rearrangement uses TRBV7-8 and TRBJ1-6; the D gene is possibly TRBD1 (6 bases). This CDR3 comprises 20 residues. Germline CDR1 reads SGHVS; CDR2 reads FQNEAQ. The ends were cut back, 5 bases at V and 0 bases at J, with 23 bases in the middle. The CDR3 here is CASSLERFYRDSSYNSPLHF. The DNA of the CDR3 is TGTGCCAGCAGCCTAGAACGGTTCTACAGGGATAGCTCCTATAATTCACCCCTCCACTTT.

This clone was counted a few times. The V gene is TRBV5-6, the J gene TRBJ1-5, with a possible D match to TRBD1 (5 bases). The CDR3 length is 14 residues. Germline V gives CDR1 SGHDT, CDR2 YYEEEE. Trimming left V 0 bases short and J 6 bases short, with 10 bases between. CDR3 sequence: CASSLGRGGQPQHF. The CDR3 nucleotides are TGTGCCAGCAGCTTGGGGCGGGGGGGTCAGCCCCAGCATTTT.

V and J are TRBV19 and TRBJ1-1, with 9 bases identical to TRBD1. Germline CDR1 reads LNHDA; CDR2 reads SQIVND (reference sequence). Trimming took 6 bases from V and 6 from J; bases not matched to a gene: 8. The CDR3 runs 14 residues. CDR3 coding DNA: TGTGCCAGTAGGTCCGGACAGGGGCAACCTGAAGCTTTCTTT. Protein sequence: CASRSGQGQPEAFF.

This clone is labeled as medium-sized. The CDR3, as DNA: TGTGCCAGCAGTGACCGGACAAACTACGAGCAGTACTTC. Its protein product is CASSDRTNYEQYF. V gene TRBV2 combines with J gene TRBJ2-7; possible D gene TRBD1, 5 bases. Trimming cost V 3 bases and J 3 bases, with 9 bases left between them. In germline, CDR1 is SNHLY, CDR2 FYNNEI. CDR3 size: 13 residues.

The chain links TRBV2 to TRBJ1-2; TRBD1 matches 7 bases. The germline V gene encodes CDR1 SNHLY and CDR2 FYNNEI. The CDR3 is 13 amino acids. Unmatched junction bases numbered 5, after V lost 6 bases and J lost 4 bases. The CDR3 region is CASSARQGYGYTF. The DNA of the CDR3 is TGTGCCAGCAGCGCTAGACAGGGCTATGGCTACACCTTC. Combining the CDR3 with reference TRBV2 and TRBJ1-2 gives the whole variable domain EPEVTQTPSHQVTQMGQEVILRCVPISNHLYFYWYRQILGQKVEFLVSFYNNEISEKSEIFDDQFSVERPDGSNFTLKIRSTKLEDSAMYFCASSARQGYGYTFGSGTRLTVV.

This chain links TRBV5-5 with TRBJ1-4, with D perhaps matching TRBD1 (6 bases). V was pared by 0 bases and J by 0 bases, with 9 bases between. In germline, CDR1 is SGHKS, CDR2 YYEKEE (reference sequence). This CDR3 region has 16 residues. The DNA of the CDR3 is TGTGCCAGCAGCTTGGCCCGGACAGCAACTAATGAAAAACTGTTTTTT. It yields the protein CASSLARTATNEKLFF.

V usage is TRBV5-1 and J usage is TRBJ2-1; a possible D gene is TRBD1 (6 bases). Germline V lookup: CDR1 SGHRS, CDR2 YFSETQ. Trimming removed 1 base from V and 6 bases from J, with 14 bases in between. The CDR3 is 15 amino acids. CDR3 DNA: TGCGCCAGCAGCTTGAGGCAGGGGAGTGTCAATGAGCAGTTCTTC. Protein product: CASSLRQGSVNEQFF.

V gene TRBV13 combines with J gene TRBJ2-1; 15 nucleotides line up with TRBD2. This CDR3 has 19 residues. Germline V gene lookup returns CDR1 PRHDT and CDR2 FYEKMQ (reference sequence). Trimming removed 6 bases from V and 3 bases from J; junction bases left unmatched: 12. CDR3 nucleotides: TGTGCCAGCAGATCCGGGACTAGCGGGGGGCCGGCCCGCTACAATGAGCAGTTCTTC. Translated: CASRSGTSGGPARYNEQFF.

The J gene is TRBJ2-7, the V gene TRBV11-2; D unresolved. The CDR3 sequence is 13 residues long. Looked up from germline, CDR1 is SGHAT and CDR2 is FQNNGV. V was pared by 5 bases and J by 3 bases, with 11 bases between. The CDR3 spells CASSRVLNYEQYF. Written as DNA, the CDR3 is TGTGCCAGCAGCCGTGTTCTTAACTACGAGCAGTACTTC.

This rearrangement joins TRBV5-1 to TRBJ2-5, with 7 bases matching TRBD2. Per germline, CDR1 SGHRS and CDR2 YFSETQ. The CDR3 runs to 15 residues. V dropped 5 bases and J dropped 5; count of bases not matched to a gene: 12. CDR3 in DNA: TGCGCCAGCAGGCCGGGCCTAGCGGTAGGGGAGACCCAGTACTTC. The encoded protein is CASRPGLAVGETQYF.

The chain carries TRBV5-4 and TRBJ2-7; tentative D call: TRBD1 (6 bases). The V and J ends lost 0 bases and 5 bases respectively, with 12 bases between them. Germline V gives CDR1 SGHNT, CDR2 YYREEE (reference sequence). The CDR3 is 14 amino acids. CDR3 protein: CASSLVGQSDEQYF. CDR3 sequence (DNA): TGTGCCAGCAGCTTGGTCGGACAGTCGGACGAGCAGTACTTC.

The chain links TRBV6-1 to TRBJ2-1; a weak D match, TRBD2 (5 bases). Trimming shortened V by 2 bases and J by 5 bases, and 13 bases separated the two germline ends. Germline V gives CDR1 MNHNS, CDR2 SASEGT. CDR3 length: 15 residues. The CDR3 DNA follows: TGTGCCAGCAGTGAACTGGCCCTAGCCAACAATGAGCAGTTCTTC. This gives the protein CASSELALANNEQFF.

V is TRBV9 and J is TRBJ2-3; 11 nucleotides line up with TRBD2. The CDR3 runs to 15 residues. V trimming: 2 bases; J trimming: 6 bases; junction bases outside the gene matches: 5. Germline V gives CDR1 SGDLS, CDR2 YYNGEE. The CDR3 sequence: CASSVGPSGGDTQYF. CDR3 in DNA: TGTGCCAGCAGCGTGGGACCTAGCGGGGGGGATACGCAGTATTTT.

In its sample, this clone was seen once. The chain is built from TRBV30 and TRBJ1-2; D is ambiguous. This CDR3 is built from 13 residues. Germline-derived CDR1 and CDR2 are GTSNPN and SVGIG (reference sequence). V lost 1 base, J lost 4 bases, and 10 bases lay in between. CDR3 protein: CAWSGGQSYGYTF. The CDR3 DNA follows: TGTGCCTGGAGTGGCGGGCAGTCCTATGGCTACACCTTC.

The chain is built from TRBV7-9 and TRBJ1-1; D is unresolved. V was shortened by 4 bases and J by 3 bases, with 15 bases between the two germline ends. The CDR3 is made up of 15 amino acids. CDR1 and CDR2 from the germline V gene are SEHNR and FQNEAQ (reference sequence). This CDR3 reads CASSSTIQAYTEAFF. In DNA form, the CDR3 reads TGTGCCAGCAGCTCCACAATCCAGGCGTACACTGAAGCTTTCTTT.

This chain connects TRBV11-2 to TRBJ2-7; D is perhaps TRBD1 (6 bases). Trimming pared 5 bases from V and 0 bases from J, leaving 14 bases between. This CDR3 has 15 residues. Germline V CDR1 and CDR2: SGHAT, FQNNGV. The DNA for the CDR3 is TGTGCCAGCAGCACACAGGGAATGGGCTCCTACGAGCAGTACTTC. It encodes CASSTQGMGSYEQYF.

The V gene is TRBV7-8, the J gene TRBJ1-4, with TRBD1 identical over 7 bases. Germline V lookup: CDR1 SGHVS, CDR2 FQNEAQ. The CDR3 has 16 amino acids. With V trimmed by 5 bases and J by 6 bases, 12 bases remained unmatched. This chain's CDR3 is CASSTELTGWDEKLFF. DNA of the CDR3: TGTGCCAGCAGCACCGAATTGACAGGGTGGGATGAAAAACTGTTTTTT.